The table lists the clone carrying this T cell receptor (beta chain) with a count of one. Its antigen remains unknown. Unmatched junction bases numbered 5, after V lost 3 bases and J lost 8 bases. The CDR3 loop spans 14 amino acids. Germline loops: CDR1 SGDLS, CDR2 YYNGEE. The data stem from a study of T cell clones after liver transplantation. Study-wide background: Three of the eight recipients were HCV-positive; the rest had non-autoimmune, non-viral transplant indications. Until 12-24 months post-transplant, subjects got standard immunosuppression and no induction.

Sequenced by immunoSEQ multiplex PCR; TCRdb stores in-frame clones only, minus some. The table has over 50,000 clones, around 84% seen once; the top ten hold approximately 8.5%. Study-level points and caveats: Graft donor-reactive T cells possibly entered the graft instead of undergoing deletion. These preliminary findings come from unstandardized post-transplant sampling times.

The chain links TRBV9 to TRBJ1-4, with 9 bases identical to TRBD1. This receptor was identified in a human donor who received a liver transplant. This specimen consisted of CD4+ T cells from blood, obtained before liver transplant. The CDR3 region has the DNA TGTGCCAGCAGCGCAAGGACAGGGGACGAAAAACTGTTTTTT. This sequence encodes CASSARTGDEKLFF.